This entry lists 10 T cell receptor beta chains sequenced from one sample in a study of T cells in Graves' hyperthyroidism and ophthalmopathy. The CDR3 regions of TCR beta were amplified from RNA transcripts. TCR CDR3 underwent first-round RT-PCR with the HTBI primer set. TCRdb used MiXCR to reprocess the multiplex PCR reads, holding one entry per CDR3 protein. The sample lists roughly 380,000 distinct CDR3 sequences, approximately 15% occurring once. The sample comprised blood. The receptors originated from a woman in her sixties or seventies with Graves' hyperthyroidism.

The CDR3 loop reads CSAKGLAGALYEQYF. The CDR3 coding sequence is TGCAGTGCCAAGGGACTAGCGGGCGCGCTTTACGAGCAGTACTTC. V is TRBV20-1 and J is TRBJ2-7, with 12 bases lining up with TRBD2. The CDR3 sequence is 15 residues long. J lost 4 bases, V lost 6 bases, and 10 bases had no gene match. Germline V gene sequence: CDR1 DFQATT, CDR2 SNEGSKA (reference sequence).

The chain employs TRBV30 and TRBJ1-3, with D unclear. Germline loops: CDR1 GTSNPN, CDR2 SVGIG (reference sequence). Between the trimmed V and J ends, which lost 0 bases and 2 bases, there was a span of 5 bases. The CDR3 contains 13 residues. Here the CDR3 DNA reads TGTGCCTGGAGTGTAAATCCTGGAAACACCATATATTTT. It encodes CAWSVNPGNTIYF.

Ten or more counts support this clonotype. V gene TRBV11-2 combines with J gene TRBJ2-2; D assignment may be TRBD1 or TRBD2 (6 bases each). CDR3 length: 18 amino acids. Germline V lookup: CDR1 SGHAT, CDR2 FQNNGV. Trimming took 5 bases from V and 5 from J, leaving 24 bases between them. The CDR3 region has the DNA TGTGCCAGCAGCCACCCGGTTACTACGGGGGCAGTGACCGGGGAGCTGTTTTTT. This encodes CASSHPVTTGAVTGELFF.

Many counts were recorded for this clonotype. The V call is TRBV2, the J call TRBJ2-7, with unresolved D. Germline V gene sequence: CDR1 SNHLY, CDR2 FYNNEI. CDR3 length: 14 amino acids. The germline V and J ends were trimmed by 6 bases and 6 bases, with 18 bases remaining between them. CDR3 DNA sequence: TGTGCCAGCAGACAAGATGGGGTAGGTGGCGAGCAGTACTTC. Its translation is CASRQDGVGGEQYF.

This clonotype appeared many times. V usage is TRBV13 and J usage is TRBJ1-1; D is unresolved. Germline V gives CDR1 PRHDT, CDR2 FYEKMQ (reference sequence). The CDR3 runs to 11 residues. V gave up 6 bases and J gave up 4 bases, with 6 bases separating them. The CDR3 reads CASSQTTEAFF. As DNA, the CDR3 is TGTGCCAGCAGTCAAACCACTGAAGCTTTCTTT.

This clonotype was detected many times. This chain joins TRBV2 and TRBJ1-6; D is possibly TRBD1 (6 bases). The CDR3 consists of 15 residues. Germline CDR1 SNHLY, CDR2 FYNNEI. The V and J ends lost 4 bases and 2 bases respectively, with 9 bases between them. The CDR3 sequence: CASSVGGAYNSPLHF. CDR3 DNA sequence: TGTGCCAGCAGTGTAGGGGGGGCCTATAATTCACCCCTCCACTTT.

The V call is TRBV7-2, the J call TRBJ1-2, with no clear D. With 3 bases removed from V and 4 bases from J, the gap between germline ends came to 9 bases. The CDR3 sequence is 13 residues long. Germline V CDR1 and CDR2: SGHTA, FQGNSA. For the CDR3, the DNA is TGTGCCAGCAGCTTCCCTCCCGGCTATGGCTACACCTTC. This codes for CASSFPPGYGYTF. Variable domain in full (rest from reference TRBV7-2 and TRBJ1-2): GAGVSQSPSNKVTEKGKDVELRCDPISGHTALYWYRQSLGQGLEFLIYFQGNSAPDKSGLPSDRFSAERTGGSVSTLTIQRTQQEDSAVYLCASSFPPGYGYTFGSGTRLTVV.

The V call is TRBV7-9, the J call TRBJ2-3; TRBD2 is a possible D gene (5 bases). The CDR3 is made up of 15 amino acids. The V end was cut by 0 bases, the J end by 4 bases, with 11 bases between. Germline V gives CDR1 SEHNR, CDR2 FQNEAQ (reference sequence). Written as DNA, the CDR3 is TGTGCCAGCAGCTTAGCGGGAGTGAGCGCAGATACGCAGTATTTT. Translation: CASSLAGVSADTQYF.

The J gene is TRBJ2-3, the V gene TRBV6-1, with 7 bases matching TRBD2. The CDR3 spans 15 residues. Germline assignment: CDR1 MNHNS and CDR2 SASEGT. After removal of 3 bases from V and 2 bases from J, the junction contained 5 bases not matched to a gene. CDR3 bases: TGTGCCAGCAGTGAGGGGGGGTCCCTCACAGATACGCAGTATTTT. This translates into CASSEGGSLTDTQYF.

This clonotype was picked up many times. The junction departs from the called germline gene at one end, perhaps through a read error. The chain couples TRBV12-3 or TRBV12-4 to TRBJ2-2, with 10 bases identical to TRBD2. There are 15 residues in the CDR3. Written as DNA, the CDR3 is TGTGCCAGCAGTCTAGCGGGAGTAGGGACCGGGGAGCTGTTTTTT. This gives the protein CASSLAGVGTGELFF.